This T cell receptor (beta chain) was identified during a study of T-cell reconstitution after alpha-beta-depleted transplantation in children. The CDR3 length is 20 residues. V lost 2 bases to trimming and J lost 1 base, with 26 bases between them. The germline V gene encodes CDR1 SGHVS and CDR2 FNYEAQ. Unique molecular identifiers were incorporated during preparation of the TCRbeta library. MiXCR was run by TCRdb on the PCR reads, yielding one entry per CDR3 protein. Here the sample spans about 540,000 distinct CDR3 sequences, about 16% being singletons. V and J are TRBV7-6 and TRBJ1-1; a possible D gene is TRBD1 (6 bases). The source was PBMCs from the stem cell graft donor, collected from the stem cell graft. The sequence was obtained from a human donor who donated a stem cell graft to a child with acute lymphoblastic leukemia. CDR3 in DNA: TGTGCCAGCAGCTTACCCTCCCCGGCGGCAGGGGCCCCCCCGAACACTGAAGCTTTCTTT. This translates into CASSLPSPAAGAPPNTEAFF. Supplemented by reference TRBV7-6 and TRBJ1-1, the full variable domain reads GAGVSQSPRYKVTKRGQDVALRCDPISGHVSLYWYRQALGQGPEFLTYFNYEAQQDKSGLPNDRFSAERPEGSISTLTIQRTEQRDSAMYRCASSLPSPAAGAPPNTEAFFGQGTRLTVV.